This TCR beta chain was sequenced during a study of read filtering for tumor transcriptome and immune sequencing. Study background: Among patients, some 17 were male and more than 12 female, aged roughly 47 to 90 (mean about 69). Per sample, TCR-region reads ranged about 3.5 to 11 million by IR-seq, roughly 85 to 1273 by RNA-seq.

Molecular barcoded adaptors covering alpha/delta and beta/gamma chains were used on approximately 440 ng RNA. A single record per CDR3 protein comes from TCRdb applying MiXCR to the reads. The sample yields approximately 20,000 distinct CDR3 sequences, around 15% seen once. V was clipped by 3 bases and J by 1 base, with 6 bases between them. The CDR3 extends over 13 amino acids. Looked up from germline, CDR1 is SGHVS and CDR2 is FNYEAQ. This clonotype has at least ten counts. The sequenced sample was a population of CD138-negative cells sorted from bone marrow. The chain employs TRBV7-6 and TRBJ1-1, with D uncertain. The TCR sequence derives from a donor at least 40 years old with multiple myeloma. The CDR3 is CASSFGPNTEAFF. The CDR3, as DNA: TGTGCCAGCAGCTTTGGACCGAACACTGAAGCTTTCTTT.